This entry describes one T cell receptor beta chain. Its target is not known. This entry is derived from a study of cytomegalovirus exposure and HLA in healthy donors. Sequencing used immunoSEQ multiplex PCR; TCRdb keeps in-frame clones, though not all of them. The table lists more than 150,000 clones, more than 70% of them singletons. Germline CDR1 MNHEY, CDR2 SVGAGI. The CDR3 is 13 residues long. The V end lost 0 bases, the J end lost 7 bases, and 9 bases lay between the germline ends. The donors were members of the validation cohort, which comprised roughly 120 subjects and was separate from the first cohort of about 700 subjects. Study results and caveats: Published work reported that the classifier diagnosed cytomegalovirus status with high specificity and sensitivity. About 180 TCR beta chains were listed as cytomegalovirus-associated.

The sequence was collected from a man between 18 and 29 years old in good health and CMV-seronegative. What was sequenced was PBMCs. The J gene is TRBJ1-2, the V gene TRBV6-5; D may be TRBD1 (5 bases). This CDR3 reads CASSYSQGLGYTF. The DNA for the CDR3 is TGTGCCAGCAGTTACTCTCAGGGCCTTGGCTACACCTTC.